This T cell receptor beta chain was sequenced in a study of blood T cell repertoires in COVID-19. Across the whole study: Samples taken during acute and convalescent COVID-19 were collected in the United States, Italy and Spain. PBMCs, B-cell-depleted T cells, or T cells provided the cDNA or gDNA that made up the material.

Per the original methods: Amplification from reference gene primers served as the basis for estimated nucleated cell counts. Clones were sequenced by immunoSEQ multiplex PCR, and TCRdb holds only the in-frame ones, with some missing. D and trimming come from the DNA, and the V and J calls and clone size come from that table. Here the sample spans some 79,000 clones, more than 85% being singletons. This CDR3 is built from 16 residues. The junction had 12 bases not matched to a gene; V was cut back by 2 bases and J by 4 bases. Germline CDR1 is SGHRS and CDR2 is YFSETQ. The sequence came from a man aged 70-80 years with active or convalescent COVID-19. The sample consisted of peripheral blood. The chain recombines TRBV5-1 with TRBJ2-7; TRBD1 matches 7 bases. The CDR3 loop is CASSLPSPGQLYEQYF. For the CDR3, the DNA is TGCGCCAGCAGCTTACCATCGCCGGGACAGCTTTACGAGCAGTACTTC.